This passage covers 32 T cell receptor beta chains from one sample sequenced in a study of T cells after yellow fever vaccination. TCRdb reanalysed the 5' RACE reads using MiXCR and keeps one entry per CDR3 protein. The sample lists about 400,000 distinct CDR3 sequences, under 7.5% seen once, with 15% in the top ten. Specimen: PBMCs, collected 5 days after the yellow fever booster vaccination. These receptors originate from a man in his thirties or forties who received the YFV17D yellow fever vaccine.

In this sample, this clonotype turned up a few times. The chain combines TRBV5-1 with TRBJ2-7; maybe TRBD1 (5 bases). Between the trimmed V and J ends, which lost 3 bases and 1 base, there was a span of 14 bases. The CDR3 covers 15 residues. Germline assignment: CDR1 SGHRS and CDR2 YFSETQ. CDR3 residues: CASSSGGAASYEQYF. The DNA for the CDR3 is TGCGCCAGCAGCTCCGGTGGGGCGGCATCCTACGAGCAGTACTTC.

V is TRBV20-1 and J is TRBJ2-3; D might be TRBD2 (6 bases). The germline gives CDR1 DFQATT, CDR2 SNEGSKA (reference sequence). V shed 3 bases and J shed 0 bases, with 10 bases lying between them. The CDR3 totals 14 residues. The CDR3, as DNA: TGCAGTGCTAGCGGGAGCGGGAGCACAGATACGCAGTATTTT. This translates into CSASGSGSTDTQYF.

In this sample, this clonotype turned up many times. The V call is TRBV5-1, the J call TRBJ2-1, with D hard to call. This CDR3 has 15 residues. V dropped 4 bases and J dropped 0 bases, with 11 bases sitting between them. In germline, CDR1 is SGHRS, CDR2 YFSETQ. CDR3 protein: CASSPPRYSYNEQFF. The CDR3 region has the DNA TGCGCCAGCAGCCCCCCGCGGTACTCCTACAATGAGCAGTTCTTC.

There are a few counts of this clonotype. V and J are TRBV6-2 or TRBV6-3 and TRBJ2-1; TRBD2 is a possible D gene (5 bases). The CDR3 totals 12 residues. The germline CDR1 and CDR2 sequences are MNHEY and SVGEGT. Trimming removed 5 bases from V and 9 bases from J, with 11 bases in between. The CDR3 is CASSTSLGEQFF. The CDR3 DNA follows: TGTGCCAGCAGTACTAGTCTCGGTGAGCAGTTCTTC.

This clonotype was detected ten times or more. The chain employs TRBV29-1 and TRBJ2-3; D not resolved. The CDR3 sequence is 10 residues long. V gave up 4 bases and J gave up 6 bases, with 5 bases separating them. CDR1 SQVTM and CDR2 ANQGSEA come from the germline V gene. Here the CDR3 DNA reads TGCAGCGTTGGGCGGGATACGCAGTATTTT. This encodes CSVGRDTQYF.

The chain uses TRBV6-1 and TRBJ2-2, with D unresolved. Germline CDR1 and CDR2: MNHNS and SASEGT. V was clipped by 2 bases and J by 4 bases, with 5 bases between them. This CDR3 is 13 amino acids long. CDR3 sequence reads: CASSEHRTGELFF. The CDR3 region has the DNA TGTGCCAGCAGTGAACACCGCACCGGGGAGCTGTTTTTT.

The sample holds many counts of this clonotype. This rearrangement joins TRBV7-3 to TRBJ2-3; 7 bases match TRBD2. Trimming cost V 1 base and J 4 bases; bases outside gene matches: 2. The V gene's germline CDR1 is SGHTA and CDR2 FQGTGA. This CDR3 region has 14 residues. DNA of the CDR3: TGTGCCAGCAGCTTAAGCGGGAGCCCAGATACGCAGTATTTT. Protein product: CASSLSGSPDTQYF.

This clonotype was detected a few times. The chain links TRBV5-5 to TRBJ1-1, with 9 bases lining up with TRBD1. Looked up from germline, CDR1 is SGHKS and CDR2 is YYEKEE (reference sequence). The CDR3 length is 15 residues. The trim removed 6 bases at V and 1 base at J, leaving 7 bases unmatched. CDR3 loop: CASTRDRVPNTEAFF. The CDR3 nucleotides read TGTGCCAGCACCCGGGACAGGGTTCCGAACACTGAAGCTTTCTTT.

This clonotype was seen only a few times. The gene calls are TRBV6-5 and TRBJ2-1, with TRBD1 matching 7 bases. CDR1 is MNHEY and CDR2 is SVGAGI in the germline V gene. After removal of 0 bases from V and 4 bases from J, the junction contained 12 bases not matched to a gene. The CDR3 spans 18 residues. CDR3 DNA: TGTGCCAGCAGTTACTCAGTTCCCGGGACAGATATTTACAATGAGCAGTTCTTC. Translation: CASSYSVPGTDIYNEQFF.

This clonotype was detected ten times or more. The gene calls are TRBV24-1 and TRBJ2-2; TRBD1 is a possible D gene (6 bases). This CDR3 contains 14 residues. CDR1 is KGHDR, CDR2 SFDVKD, per germline. The germline V and J ends were trimmed by 7 bases and 5 bases, with 13 bases remaining between them. CDR3 sequence: CATRATGNTGELFF. CDR3 in DNA: TGTGCCACCAGGGCTACAGGGAATACCGGGGAGCTGTTTTTT.

This clonotype has only a few counts. V usage is TRBV29-1 and J usage is TRBJ2-7; 8 nucleotides agree with TRBD1. Germline trimming cut 7 bases from V and 7 bases from J; bases unmatched to any gene: 6. From germline, CDR1 is SQVTM and CDR2 ANQGSEA. This CDR3 is built from 11 residues. The CDR3 loop is CSASGGAEQYF. The DNA of the CDR3 is TGCAGCGCTTCAGGGGGCGCTGAGCAGTACTTC.

The V call is TRBV20-1, the J call TRBJ2-7, with D possibly TRBD2 on 5 matching bases. The germline V gene encodes CDR1 DFQATT and CDR2 SNEGSKA (reference sequence). The V end was cut by 0 bases, the J end by 3 bases, with 12 bases between. This CDR3 has 14 residues. CDR3 bases: TGCAGTGCTAGAGATTCCGGGGATCACTACGAGCAGTACTTC. Its translation is CSARDSGDHYEQYF.

J is TRBJ1-3 and V is TRBV12-3 or TRBV12-4, with 8 nucleotides matching TRBD1. CDR3 length: 16 residues. After removal of 1 base from V and 0 bases from J, the junction contained 2 bases not matched to a gene. The CDR3 coding sequence is TGTGCCAGCAGTTTAGGGGGGACAGGCTCTGGAAACACCATATATTTT. As protein: CASSLGGTGSGNTIYF.

The CDR3 DNA reads TGCAGTGCTAGAGATTGGACAGGGGAGTTTCAGCCCCAGCATTTT. This encodes CSARDWTGEFQPQHF. The chain joins TRBV20-1 to TRBJ1-5; TRBD1 matches 9 bases. V trimming: 0 bases; J trimming: 6 bases; junction bases outside the gene matches: 6. The CDR3 covers 15 residues. The germline V gene encodes CDR1 DFQATT and CDR2 SNEGSKA (reference sequence).

The rearrangement joins TRBV4-3 to TRBJ1-1, with 8 bases matching TRBD1. Germline lookup yields CDR1 LGHNA and CDR2 YSLEER. V was clipped by 0 bases and J by 11 bases; unmatched bases: 5. The CDR3 loop spans 13 amino acids. CDR3 in amino acids: CASSQDQGARAFF. Written as DNA, the CDR3 is TGCGCCAGCAGCCAAGATCAGGGGGCTCGGGCTTTCTTT.

This clonotype was observed a few times. The J gene is TRBJ1-6, the V gene TRBV10-3, with D possibly being TRBD1 (5 bases). This CDR3 comprises 14 residues. V was cut by 9 bases and J by 5 bases, with 14 bases left in between. Germline CDR1 reads ENHRY; CDR2 reads SYGVKD. The CDR3 coding sequence is TGTGCCATAGCTTTGGGGCAGGATAATTCACCCCTCCACTTT. This translates into CAIALGQDNSPLHF.

This chain links TRBV28 with TRBJ2-7; TRBD1 is a possible D gene (6 bases). The CDR3 is 13 amino acids. Trimming took off 8 bases at V and 3 bases at J, with 14 bases between the two ends. Germline assignment: CDR1 MDHEN and CDR2 SYDVKM. CDR3 in amino acids: CASFQGNSYEQYF. The CDR3, as DNA: TGTGCCAGCTTTCAGGGGAATAGCTACGAGCAGTACTTC. Looking up the rest from reference TRBV28 and TRBJ2-7 gives the full variable domain: DVKVTQSSRYLVKRTGEKVFLECVQDMDHENMFWYRQDPGLGLRLIYFSYDVKMKEKGDIPEGYSVSREKKERFSLILESASTNQTSMYLCASFQGNSYEQYFGPGTRLTVT.

V is TRBV29-1 and J is TRBJ2-3, with 8 positions matching TRBD1. After removal of 7 bases from V and 2 bases from J, the junction contained 5 bases not matched to a gene. Germline V gene lookup returns CDR1 SQVTM and CDR2 ANQGSEA. The CDR3 runs to 13 residues. In nucleotides, the CDR3 is TGCAGCGGAGGACAGGGCTTCACAGATACGCAGTATTTT. It yields the protein CSGGQGFTDTQYF.

This clonotype was counted at least ten times. This chain's CDR3 is CASSHNGYEQYF. The CDR3 nucleotides read TGTGCCAGCAGCCACAATGGTTACGAGCAGTACTTC. The genes are TRBV7-9 and TRBJ2-7; D is undetermined. Germline CDR1 and CDR2: SEHNR and FQNEAQ (reference sequence). This CDR3 has 12 amino acids. With 5 bases removed from V and 4 bases from J, the gap between germline ends came to 9 bases.

The rearrangement joins TRBV29-1 to TRBJ2-1, with 9 bases lining up with TRBD2. Germline V gives CDR1 SQVTM, CDR2 ANQGSEA. The V segment lost 7 bases and the J segment 4 bases; nucleotides outside the gene matches: 11. The CDR3 runs 15 residues. CDR3 sequence: CSGWPGREGYNEQFF. CDR3 nucleotide sequence: TGCAGCGGATGGCCGGGGCGGGAGGGGTACAATGAGCAGTTCTTC.

This clonotype occurred a few times. The rearrangement links TRBV29-1 to TRBJ2-1; D possibly corresponds to TRBD2 (5 bases). Trimming cost V 3 bases and J 7 bases, with 10 bases left between them. This CDR3 is 12 amino acids long. Germline-derived CDR1 and CDR2 are SQVTM and ANQGSEA. The CDR3 sequence: CSVERPGNEQFF. CDR3 bases: TGCAGCGTTGAGAGGCCGGGGAATGAGCAGTTCTTC.

This clonotype came up many times. This chain connects TRBV7-2 to TRBJ2-3, with TRBD2 matching 12 bases. The germline V gene encodes CDR1 SGHTA and CDR2 FQGNSA. CDR3 size: 15 residues. V lost 5 bases and J lost 4; bases outside the gene matches: 4. The CDR3 DNA reads TGTGCCAGCAGCACCGGGACTAGCGGGTCAGATACGCAGTATTTT. The encoded protein is CASSTGTSGSDTQYF.

This chain connects TRBV5-1 to TRBJ1-1, with a weak D call TRBD1 (6 bases). There are 14 residues in the CDR3. Germline V gene lookup returns CDR1 SGHRS and CDR2 YFSETQ. V was pared by 0 bases and J by 8 bases, with 14 bases between. The CDR3 is CASSLEWTDSEAFF. Here the CDR3 DNA reads TGCGCCAGCAGCTTGGAATGGACAGATAGCGAAGCTTTCTTT. The full variable domain, completed using reference TRBV5-1 and TRBJ1-1, is KAGVTQTPRYLIKTRGQQVTLSCSPISGHRSVSWYQQTPGQGLQFLFEYFSETQRNKGNFPGRFSGRQFSNSRSEMNVSTLELGDSALYLCASSLEWTDSEAFFGQGTRLTVV.

This clonotype was counted between two and nine times. The chain links TRBV5-1 to TRBJ2-5; D possibly matches TRBD1 or TRBD2 (5 bases each). CDR1 is SGHRS, CDR2 YFSETQ, per germline. This CDR3 comprises 15 residues. Trimming removed 3 bases at V and 5 bases at J, with 17 bases between. The CDR3 region has the DNA TGCGCCAGCAGCTATTACCCGACAGAGGGGGAGACCCAGTACTTC. Residues: CASSYYPTEGETQYF.

At least ten counts were recorded for this clonotype. The chain carries TRBV6-1 and TRBJ2-1, with 9 bases fitting TRBD1. Germline-derived CDR1 and CDR2 are MNHNS and SASEGT. V shed 5 bases and J 10 bases; nucleotides not matched to a gene: 12. The CDR3 contains 15 residues. The CDR3 nucleotides read TGTGCCAGCAGTATGGGACAGGGAAAGATAAGCGAGCAGTTCTTC. Protein product: CASSMGQGKISEQFF.

This rearrangement joins TRBV28 to TRBJ2-3; D is undetermined. CDR3 size: 15 residues. V was cut by 3 bases and J by 6 bases, with 16 bases left in between. Germline CDR1 is MDHEN and CDR2 is SYDVKM. The CDR3 DNA sequence: TGTGCCAGCAGTTTTGGTAGCAGGAGTCAGGATACGCAGTATTTT. Its translation: CASSFGSRSQDTQYF.

To note about this clonotype: A much more abundant neighbour one base away suggests this may be a read error. The chain carries TRBV29-1 and TRBJ2-5, with TRBD1 matching over 8 bases. J was trimmed by 5 bases and V by 7 bases; bases with no gene match: 6. The germline gives CDR1 SQVTM, CDR2 ANQGSEA. The CDR3 has 12 amino acids. CDR3 sequence (DNA): TGCAGCGAGCTACAGGGGGAGGAGACCCAGTACTTC. As protein: CSELQGEETQYF. Drawing the rest from reference TRBV29-1 and TRBJ2-5, the complete variable domain is SAVISQKPSRDICQRGTSLTIQCQVDSQVTMMFWYRQQPGQSLTLIATANQGSEATYESGFVIDKFPISRPNLTFSTLTVSNMSPEDSSIYLCSELQGEETQYFGPGTRLLVL.

Notes on this clonotype: Sequence at one end of the junction differs from germline and may be a read error. V usage is TRBV2 and J usage is TRBJ2-2, with D tentatively TRBD2 (5 bases). Per germline, CDR1 SNHLY and CDR2 FYNNEI. The CDR3 has 15 amino acids. DNA of the CDR3: TGTGCCAGCAGTGAAGGAGGCAGCTGGACCGGGGATCTGTTTTTT. It yields the protein CASSEGGSWTGDLFF.

This clonotype was counted at least ten times. The V and J genes are TRBV6-2 or TRBV6-3 and TRBJ2-7; no clear D gene. CDR1 is MNHEY, CDR2 SVGEGT, per germline. CDR3 length equals 12 residues. Trimming removed 5 bases at V and 6 bases at J, with 11 bases between. The CDR3 is CASSVTHSEQYF. The CDR3 bases are TGTGCCAGCAGTGTCACCCACTCCGAGCAGTACTTC.

In this sample, this clonotype turned up many times. The chain couples TRBV14 to TRBJ2-7; 8 positions agree with TRBD1. Trimming took 2 bases from V and 10 from J; bases not matched to a gene: 7. CDR1 is SGHDN and CDR2 is FVKESK in the germline V gene. The CDR3 spans 13 residues. The CDR3 protein is CASSQRTGFVQYF. Written as DNA, the CDR3 is TGTGCCAGCAGCCAACGGACAGGGTTCGTTCAGTACTTC.

This clonotype was observed at least ten times. The V call is TRBV3-1, the J call TRBJ2-6; 7 bases fit TRBD1. V trimming: 4 bases; J trimming: 3 bases; junction bases outside the gene matches: 9. The CDR3 loop spans 17 amino acids. Germline loops: CDR1 LGHDT, CDR2 YNNKEL (reference sequence). The CDR3 loop reads CASSPRDSVRGANVLTF. The DNA of the CDR3 is TGTGCCAGCAGCCCCCGGGACAGCGTCCGTGGGGCCAACGTCCTGACTTTC.

The V gene is TRBV12-3 or TRBV12-4, the J gene TRBJ2-1; no clear D. The CDR3 runs to 14 residues. Trimming took off 7 bases at V and 6 bases at J, with 16 bases between the two ends. The CDR3 bases are TGTGCCAGCACCCCTGTGGACCCAATCAATGAGCAGTTCTTC. Translation gives CASTPVDPINEQFF.